Each of the 30 T cell receptor beta chains below was sequenced from the same sample in a study of T cell repertoires in cytomegalovirus infection. The antigens of these receptors remain unknown. A single record per CDR3 protein comes from TCRdb applying MiXCR to the reads. The repertoire has 650,000 to 900,000 distinct CDR3 sequences, around a third of them found once; the top ten carry around 12%. This specimen consisted of cultured CD8+ T cells from PBMCs, obtained from culture after CMV antigen stimulation. The receptor source for this set is a human donor in good health (CMV status not recorded). Some clones in this sample may be carry-over from other donors' samples.

This clonotype was found a few times. The chain recombines TRBV5-6 with TRBJ2-3, with 7 bases fitting TRBD1. After removal of 4 bases from V and 2 bases from J, the junction contained 13 bases not matched to a gene. In germline, CDR1 is SGHDT, CDR2 YYEEEE. The CDR3 extends over 17 amino acids. The DNA of the CDR3 is TGTGCCAGCAGCCCCGGGACAGACAACCTTTACACAGATACGCAGTATTTT. Its protein is CASSPGTDNLYTDTQYF.

In its sample, this clonotype was seen many times. The V and J genes are TRBV20-1 and TRBJ2-5; 8 bases agree with TRBD1. The germline V gene encodes CDR1 DFQATT and CDR2 SNEGSKA (reference sequence). The CDR3 runs to 15 residues. Trimming at V came to 0 bases and at J to 2 bases, leaving 5 bases not matched to a gene. CDR3 in amino acids: CSARDVGTGQETQYF. The CDR3 DNA follows: TGCAGTGCTAGAGATGTAGGGACAGGTCAAGAGACCCAGTACTTC.

This clonotype came up many times. The chain combines TRBV7-8 with TRBJ2-3; 12 positions agree with TRBD2. This CDR3 spans 15 amino acids. In germline, CDR1 is SGHVS, CDR2 FQNEAQ. With V trimmed by 3 bases and J by 5 bases, 3 bases remained unmatched. The DNA of the CDR3 is TGTGCCAGCAGCTTCGGACTAGCGGGGTTAGATACGCAGTATTTT. Translating it yields CASSFGLAGLDTQYF.

This rearrangement joins TRBV24-1 to TRBJ1-5; D is possibly TRBD1 (6 bases). The CDR3 sequence is 14 residues long. V lost 2 bases and J lost 5, with 9 bases in between. Germline CDR1 is KGHDR and CDR2 is SFDVKD. The CDR3 DNA follows: TGTGCCACCAGTGATTCAGGGGACCATCAGCCCCAGCATTTT. Protein sequence: CATSDSGDHQPQHF.

The CDR3 coding sequence is TGTGCCAGCAGTGAAGTAACGGAAGGCTACACCTTC. Encoded protein: CASSEVTEGYTF. V is TRBV6-1 and J is TRBJ1-2; D unclear. This CDR3 region has 12 residues. The germline V and J ends were trimmed by 1 base and 8 bases, with 8 bases remaining between them. Looked up from germline, CDR1 is MNHNS and CDR2 is SASEGT.

This clonotype was seen repeatedly, ten times or more. The chain combines TRBV7-2 with TRBJ1-4, with a possible D match to TRBD1 (6 bases). CDR3 length: 15 amino acids. Germline CDR1 is SGHTA and CDR2 is FQGNSA. V lost 3 bases, J lost 0 bases, and 8 bases lay in between. In DNA form, the CDR3 reads TGTGCCAGCAGCTTGGCAGGGGCAACTAATGAAAAACTGTTTTTT. Protein product: CASSLAGATNEKLFF.

The chain is built from TRBV7-2 and TRBJ2-3; D is undetermined. The CDR3 has 12 residues. Germline assignment: CDR1 SGHTA and CDR2 FQGNSA. The germline V and J ends were trimmed by 7 bases and 2 bases, with 7 bases remaining between them. The CDR3 coding sequence is TGTGCCAGCACCTTGATCACAGATACGCAGTATTTT. Translating it yields CASTLITDTQYF.

This clonotype appeared a single time. The rearrangement uses TRBV20-1 and TRBJ1-1, with D possibly matching TRBD1 (6 bases). Trimming left V 4 bases short and J 0 bases short, with 15 bases between. Germline V gives CDR1 DFQATT, CDR2 SNEGSKA (reference sequence). The CDR3 spans 15 residues. The CDR3 DNA reads as TGCAGTGCTAAGATGGGGGCCGTAATGAACACTGAAGCTTTCTTT. Its protein product is CSAKMGAVMNTEAFF.

This clonotype was counted between two and nine times. The rearrangement uses TRBV20-1 and TRBJ2-1; possible D gene TRBD2, 5 bases. Trimming stripped 4 bases from V and 9 bases from J, with 16 bases between. CDR1 DFQATT and CDR2 SNEGSKA come from the germline V gene (reference sequence). The CDR3 has 13 amino acids. CDR3 loop: CSAKAGEFSEQFF. The CDR3 DNA is TGCAGTGCTAAGGCGGGTGAGTTCAGTGAGCAGTTCTTC.

The rearrangement links TRBV28 to TRBJ1-1, with 7 bases identical to TRBD1. The CDR3 runs 13 residues. The V gene end was trimmed by 8 bases and the J gene end by 7 bases; junction bases not matched to a gene: 10. CDR1 is MDHEN and CDR2 is SYDVKM in the germline V gene. The CDR3 region has the DNA TGTGCCAGCCGTGACAGGGTAGCCTTTGAAGCTTTCTTT. Translating it yields CASRDRVAFEAFF.

The V call is TRBV6-6, the J call TRBJ1-6; D unclear. CDR3 length: 15 amino acids. Germline V lookup: CDR1 MNHNY, CDR2 SVGAGI (reference sequence). V was pared by 0 bases and J by 9 bases, with 12 bases between. CDR3 sequence (DNA): TGTGCCAGCAGTTACTCCGGGCCTAGTGGTTCACCCCTCCACTTT. Protein sequence: CASSYSGPSGSPLHF.

The chain links TRBV5-4 to TRBJ2-3; 10 bases match TRBD2. The J segment lost 3 bases and the V segment lost 3 bases, leaving 7 bases of the junction unmatched. The germline gives CDR1 SGHNT, CDR2 YYREEE (reference sequence). This CDR3 is 16 amino acids long. Here the CDR3 DNA reads TGTGCCAGCAGCTCCCCCAGCGGGGGGGCAACAGATACGCAGTATTTT. It translates to CASSSPSGGATDTQYF.

This rearrangement joins TRBV7-8 to TRBJ2-2; D not resolved. Per germline, CDR1 SGHVS and CDR2 FQNEAQ. V lost 3 bases and J 7 bases, leaving 6 bases between the germline ends. The CDR3 extends over 12 amino acids. CDR3 DNA: TGTGCCAGCAGCTTTTACAGCGGGGAGCTGTTTTTT. It translates to CASSFYSGELFF.

This clonotype was counted a few times. CDR3 DNA sequence: TGTGCCAGCAGTATCGGGACAGGGAGTAATGAGCAGTTCTTC. This translates into CASSIGTGSNEQFF. This sequence joins TRBV6-2 or TRBV6-3 and TRBJ2-1; 9 nucleotides match TRBD1. V shed 5 bases, J shed 7 bases, and the junction held 6 bases outside the gene matches. The CDR3 is 14 residues long. The germline CDR1 and CDR2 sequences are MNHEY and SVGEGT.

This clonotype was observed a handful of times. This sequence joins TRBV12-3 or TRBV12-4 and TRBJ1-1; TRBD1 is a possible D gene (6 bases). V was shortened by 7 bases and J by 3 bases, with 18 bases between the two germline ends. The CDR3 runs 15 residues. The CDR3 DNA sequence: TGTGCCAGCACCGTGGGGGCTGGGTTCTACACTGAAGCTTTCTTT. Encoded protein: CASTVGAGFYTEAFF.

This sequence joins TRBV27 and TRBJ1-5, with 8 positions matching TRBD1. CDR3 size: 15 residues. The germline V gene encodes CDR1 MNHEY and CDR2 SMNVEV (reference sequence). The junction had 9 bases not matched to a gene; V was cut back by 5 bases and J by 6 bases. The DNA of the CDR3 is TGTGCCAGCAGTGCTCAGGGGGCCGGGAGTCAGCCCCAGCATTTT. Protein: CASSAQGAGSQPQHF.

This clonotype occurred many times. The rearrangement joins TRBV7-6 to TRBJ2-3; D possibly matches TRBD1 or TRBD2 (6 bases each). Germline V gene data show CDR1 as SGHVS and CDR2 as FNYEAQ. The V gene lost 2 bases and the J gene lost 2 bases, with 14 bases spanning the gap. The CDR3 is made up of 16 amino acids. CDR3 bases: TGTGCCAGCAGCTTAAGAGGGGGGTCCCCCACAGATACGCAGTATTTT. This sequence encodes CASSLRGGSPTDTQYF.

Only a few counts were recorded for this clonotype. V is TRBV6-2 or TRBV6-3 and J is TRBJ1-2; D not certain. Germline lookup yields CDR1 MNHEY and CDR2 SVGEGT. Between the trimmed V and J ends, which lost 6 bases and 0 bases, there was a span of 11 bases. The CDR3 runs 14 residues. The CDR3 region is CASSQDGTNYGYTF. As DNA, the CDR3 is TGTGCCAGCAGCCAAGACGGAACTAACTATGGCTACACCTTC.

The gene calls are TRBV6-2 or TRBV6-3 and TRBJ2-2; D is ambiguous. Germline V CDR1 and CDR2: MNHEY, SVGEGT. The CDR3 has 12 amino acids. Trimming cost V 7 bases and J 5 bases, with 8 bases left between them. The CDR3 region has the DNA TGTGCCAGCACCTACAGAACCGGGGAGCTGTTTTTT. Translated, it gives CASTYRTGELFF.

Ten or more counts support this clonotype. The chain combines TRBV7-6 with TRBJ2-5; TRBD2 matches 7 bases. The J segment lost 0 bases and the V segment lost 5 bases, leaving 6 bases of the junction unmatched. Germline-derived CDR1 and CDR2 are SGHVS and FNYEAQ. This CDR3 has 15 residues. The CDR3 is CASSPSSGHQETQYF. CDR3 in DNA: TGTGCCAGCAGCCCGTCTAGCGGACACCAAGAGACCCAGTACTTC.

This chain joins TRBV9 and TRBJ1-3; 7 nucleotides align to TRBD1. Germline V CDR1 and CDR2: SGDLS, YYNGEE. With V trimmed by 0 bases and J by 0 bases, 6 bases remained unmatched. The CDR3 contains 17 residues. The CDR3 region is CASSVEGQQYSGNTIYF. The CDR3 nucleotides read TGTGCCAGCAGCGTAGAGGGACAGCAGTACTCTGGAAACACCATATATTTT.

The table lists this clonotype with a few counts. The rearrangement links TRBV6-2 or TRBV6-3 to TRBJ2-7, with 7 positions matching TRBD2. Trimming at V came to 7 bases and at J to 3 bases, leaving 6 bases not matched to a gene. CDR3 length: 13 amino acids. Germline V gene sequence: CDR1 MNHEY, CDR2 SVGEGT. In nucleotides, the CDR3 is TGTGCCAGCACTACCGGACTAGTCTACGAGCAGTACTTC. Protein sequence: CASTTGLVYEQYF.

This clonotype has just one count. This rearrangement joins TRBV7-9 to TRBJ1-1; 10 nucleotides match TRBD1. The ends lost 2 bases at V and 11 bases at J; junction bases unmatched: 11. The CDR3 extends over 15 amino acids. Germline CDR1 reads SEHNR; CDR2 reads FQNEAQ (reference sequence). The CDR3 DNA reads as TGTGCCAGCAGCTTAAGTCAGGGGACAGGGGCGTTTGCTTTCTTT. It is translated as CASSLSQGTGAFAFF.

The V and J genes are TRBV5-1 and TRBJ1-5; D gene unclear. The CDR3 covers 16 residues. Trimming cost V 0 bases and J 0 bases, with 10 bases left between them. CDR1 is SGHRS, CDR2 YFSETQ, per germline. The CDR3 here is CASSLGVSSSNQPQHF. The CDR3 nucleotides read TGCGCCAGCAGCTTGGGTGTCAGCTCTAGCAATCAGCCCCAGCATTTT. Variable domain in full (rest from reference TRBV5-1 and TRBJ1-5): KAGVTQTPRYLIKTRGQQVTLSCSPISGHRSVSWYQQTPGQGLQFLFEYFSETQRNKGNFPGRFSGRQFSNSRSEMNVSTLELGDSALYLCASSLGVSSSNQPQHFGDGTRLSIL.

This clonotype was seen only once. V and J are TRBV20-1 and TRBJ2-1; D unresolved. Between the trimmed V and J ends, which lost 4 bases and 0 bases, there was a span of 13 bases. Germline CDR1 is DFQATT and CDR2 is SNEGSKA (reference sequence). CDR3 length equals 15 residues. CDR3 loop: CSAIMTSSSYNEQFF. The CDR3 coding sequence is TGCAGTGCTATTATGACCTCTAGCTCCTACAATGAGCAGTTCTTC.

The chain carries TRBV7-6 and TRBJ2-3, with D perhaps matching TRBD1 (6 bases). V lost 1 base, J lost 6 bases, and 11 bases lay in between. CDR3 size: 14 residues. In germline, CDR1 is SGHVS, CDR2 FNYEAQ. CDR3 sequence (DNA): TGTGCCAGCAGCTTAGTCCCAGGGGCGGATACGCAGTATTTT. Translating it yields CASSLVPGADTQYF. The whole variable domain, filled in from reference TRBV7-6 and TRBJ2-3, reads GAGVSQSPRYKVTKRGQDVALRCDPISGHVSLYWYRQALGQGPEFLTYFNYEAQQDKSGLPNDRFSAERPEGSISTLTIQRTEQRDSAMYRCASSLVPGADTQYFGPGTRLTVL.

This sequence joins TRBV27 and TRBJ2-1; D assignment may be TRBD1 or TRBD2 (6 bases each). The CDR3 runs 16 residues. Germline CDR1 is MNHEY and CDR2 is SMNVEV (reference sequence). Trimming pared 7 bases from V and 0 bases from J, leaving 16 bases between. The CDR3 bases are TGTGCCAGCAACATAGGGGGGCCAATCTCCTACAATGAGCAGTTCTTC. Encoded protein: CASNIGGPISYNEQFF.

The rearrangement joins TRBV6-6 to TRBJ1-5, with TRBD1 identical over 8 bases. The germline V gene encodes CDR1 MNHNY and CDR2 SVGAGI (reference sequence). There are 14 residues in the CDR3. After removal of 6 bases from V and 5 bases from J, the junction contained 6 bases not matched to a gene. CDR3 coding DNA: TGTGCCAGCAGCCCCAGGGGGCTGGATCAGCCCCAGCATTTT. It is translated as CASSPRGLDQPQHF.

The chain links TRBV28 to TRBJ1-1, with D hard to call. This CDR3 is 12 amino acids long. Germline assignment: CDR1 MDHEN and CDR2 SYDVKM. With 10 bases removed from V and 4 bases from J, the gap between germline ends came to 13 bases. CDR3 region: CATKEDGTEAFF. In DNA form, the CDR3 reads TGTGCCACCAAGGAAGACGGCACTGAAGCTTTCTTT. The variable domain in full, completed from reference TRBV28 and TRBJ1-1, reads DVKVTQSSRYLVKRTGEKVFLECVQDMDHENMFWYRQDPGLGLRLIYFSYDVKMKEKGDIPEGYSVSREKKERFSLILESASTNQTSMYLCATKEDGTEAFFGQGTRLTVV.

This clonotype has just a few counts. CDR3 bases: TGTGCCACCTGGGGGACAGGGTCCTTCGGCCACACTGAAGCTTTCTTT. Protein sequence: CATWGTGSFGHTEAFF. This rearrangement joins TRBV25-1 to TRBJ1-1; 9 bases are shared with TRBD1. Germline CDR1 is MGHDK and CDR2 is SYGVNS. The V segment lost 10 bases and the J segment 3 bases; nucleotides outside the gene matches: 15. The length of the CDR3 is 16 residues.